The rows below give T cell receptor beta chains drawn from one sample of a study of metastatic and nonmetastatic thyroid tumors. TCRdb re-analyzed the PCR reads through MiXCR. The data show 32,000 or so clones, roughly a sixth seen once. The source material was blood. All receptors derive from a male donor with papillary thyroid cancer or a benign thyroid nodule (not recorded which). Some clones in this sample may be carry-over from other donors' samples. Each CDR3 is given with its conserved first and last residue. Each record gives: J gene, CDR3 length, clone size, V gene, CDR3 protein. Clone size appears in some rows only: once, few, many, or a class for an expanded clone.

TRBJ2-7 16 many TRBV5-8 CASSFFRTSGFFEQYF
TRBJ1-6 13 NA TRBV7-6 CDSSSGTGSPLHF
TRBJ2-5 16 NA TRBV6-2/TRBV6-3 CTSSYAGGPPRETKYF
TRBJ1-5 17 many TRBV4-1 CASSRTGQGSVDQPQHF
TRBJ1-1 11 NA TRBV6-1 CASGENTEAFF
TRBJ1-4 16 many TRBV5-1 CASSSRGTDINEKLFF
TRBJ1-6 13 NA TRBV20-1 CSAEGRPNSPLHF
TRBJ2-2 14 NA TRBV27 CASSDRGGSGELFF
TRBJ2-7 14 medium-sized TRBV6-2/TRBV6-3 CASNGGQSRREQYF
TRBJ1-3 15 few TRBV27 CASSAGTATGNTIYF